This TCR beta chain was sequenced for a study of blood T cell repertoires in COVID-19. Germline lookup yields CDR1 SGHTA and CDR2 FQGNSA. This CDR3 region has 14 residues. J gave up 6 bases and V 5 bases, and 8 bases lay outside the gene matches. Some clones are missing from TCRdb's copy, which holds only in-frame ones; the method was immunoSEQ multiplex PCR. The sample has roughly 150,000 clones, 80% to 85% seen once; the top ten hold under 13%. The specimen sequenced was peripheral blood. The TCR comes from a man between 65 and 85 years old with active or convalescent COVID-19. The chain is built from TRBV7-2 and TRBJ1-1; 8 bases align to TRBD1. The CDR3 nucleotides are TGTGCCAGCAGCGGGCAGGGGGCTCTGGCTGAAGCTTTCTTT. Translation: CASSGQGALAEAFF.